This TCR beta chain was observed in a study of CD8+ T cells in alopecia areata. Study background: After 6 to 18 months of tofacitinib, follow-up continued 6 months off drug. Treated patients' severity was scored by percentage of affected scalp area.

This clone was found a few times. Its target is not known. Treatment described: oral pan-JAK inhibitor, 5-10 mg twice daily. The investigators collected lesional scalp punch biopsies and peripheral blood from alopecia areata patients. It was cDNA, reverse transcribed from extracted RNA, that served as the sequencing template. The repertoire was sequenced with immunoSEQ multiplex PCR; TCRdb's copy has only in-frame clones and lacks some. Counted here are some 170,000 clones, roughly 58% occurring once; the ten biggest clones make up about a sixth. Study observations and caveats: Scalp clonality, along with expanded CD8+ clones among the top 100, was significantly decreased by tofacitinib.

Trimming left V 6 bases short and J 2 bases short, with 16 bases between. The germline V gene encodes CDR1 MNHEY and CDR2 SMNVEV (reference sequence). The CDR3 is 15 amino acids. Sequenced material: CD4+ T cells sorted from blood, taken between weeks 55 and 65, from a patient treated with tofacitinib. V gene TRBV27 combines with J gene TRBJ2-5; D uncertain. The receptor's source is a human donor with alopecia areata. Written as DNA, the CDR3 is TGTGCCAGCAGCCTCTCAATCGGTCGACAAGAGACCCAGTACTTC. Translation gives CASSLSIGRQETQYF.